The 13 T cell receptor beta chains below all came from one sample that was sequenced in a study of blood T cell repertoires in COVID-19 (TCRdb year 2020). Library method: the immunoSEQ multiplex PCR assay. Not all clones reach the TCRdb copy of this immuneACCESS table, which keeps in-frame sequences only. Checked studies attribute under half of the gap to unresolved V genes and leave the rest unexplained. Here the sample has 100,000 to 150,000 clones; approximately 74% occur a single time. The ten largest clones add up to 6% of the sample. Sequenced material: peripheral blood. These receptors all stem from a man aged 80 or over with COVID-19, enrolled during active disease.

This rearrangement joins TRBV7-9 to TRBJ2-5; 10 nucleotides align to TRBD1. The CDR3 is made up of 15 amino acids. Per germline, CDR1 SEHNR and CDR2 FQNEAQ (reference sequence). Trimming cost V 5 bases and J 2 bases; bases outside gene matches: 5. The CDR3 spells CASSPRTGGQETQYF. DNA for the CDR3: TGTGCCAGCAGCCCCCGGACAGGGGGACAAGAGACCCAGTACTTC.

Only one count was recorded for this clone. The rearrangement uses TRBV5-1 and TRBJ2-3, with D unclear. CDR1 and CDR2 from the germline V gene are SGHRS and YFSETQ. The length of the CDR3 is 13 residues. The V gene lost 4 bases and the J gene lost 6 bases, with 12 bases spanning the gap. CDR3 in amino acids: CASSDWVGDTQYF. CDR3 bases: TGCGCCAGCAGCGACTGGGTGGGTGATACGCAGTATTTT.

This chain uses TRBV19 with TRBJ2-6; 12 bases are a match to TRBD1. CDR3 length equals 15 residues. With 6 bases clipped from V and 15 bases from J, the junction kept 12 bases outside the gene matches. CDR1 and CDR2 (germline): LNHDA, SQIVND (reference sequence). The CDR3, as DNA: TGTGCCAGTAGCCCTACCGGGACAGGGGGCTCCCCCCTGACTTTC. This gives the protein CASSPTGTGGSPLTF.

The rearrangement links TRBV29-1 to TRBJ2-3, with TRBD1 matching 9 bases. Unmatched junction bases numbered 12, after V lost 3 bases and J lost 5 bases. Germline lookup yields CDR1 SQVTM and CDR2 ANQGSEA. The CDR3 spans 16 residues. The CDR3 sequence is CSVDDPGQGKVDTQYF. In DNA, the CDR3 is TGCAGCGTTGATGACCCCGGACAGGGGAAGGTAGATACGCAGTATTTT.

V is TRBV27 and J is TRBJ2-2; D gene unclear. CDR3 length equals 14 residues. Trimming removed 3 bases from V and 4 bases from J, with 9 bases in between. Germline lookup yields CDR1 MNHEY and CDR2 SMNVEV (reference sequence). Here the CDR3 reads CASSFGSGTGELFF. CDR3 in DNA: TGTGCCAGCAGTTTCGGGTCGGGCACCGGGGAGCTGTTTTTT.

The sample holds one count of this clone. The chain is built from TRBV14 and TRBJ2-7; 7 bases match TRBD1. V shed 0 bases and J 5 bases; nucleotides not matched to a gene: 10. The germline V gene encodes CDR1 SGHDN and CDR2 FVKESK. The CDR3 contains 16 residues. The CDR3 DNA reads as TGTGCCAGCAGCCAAGACGGCGCCAGGGGGTCGGACGAGCAGTACTTC. Its protein is CASSQDGARGSDEQYF. Variable domain in full (rest from reference TRBV14 and TRBJ2-7): EAGVTQFPSHSVIEKGQTVTLRCDPISGHDNLYWYRRVMGKEIKFLLHFVKESKQDESGMPNNRFLAERTGGTYSTLKVQPAELEDSGVYFCASSQDGARGSDEQYFGPGTRLTVT.

The chain is built from TRBV5-6 and TRBJ1-1; D is unclear. Germline-derived CDR1 and CDR2 are SGHDT and YYEEEE. Trimming shortened V by 5 bases and J by 1 base, and 9 bases separated the two germline ends. The CDR3 runs 13 residues. DNA of the CDR3: TGTGCCAGCAGATATACAGAGAACACTGAAGCTTTCTTT. Translation: CASRYTENTEAFF. The whole variable domain, remainder taken from reference TRBV5-6 and TRBJ1-1, is DAGVTQSPTHLIKTRGQQVTLRCSPKSGHDTVSWYQQALGQGPQFIFQYYEEEERQRGNFPDRFSGHQFPNYSSELNVNALLLGDSALYLCASRYTENTEAFFGQGTRLTVV.

The chain is built from TRBV11-3 and TRBJ2-7; 7 positions match TRBD1. Trimming took 6 bases from V and 8 from J; bases not matched to a gene: 10. In germline, CDR1 is SGHNT, CDR2 YENEEA. The CDR3 covers 13 residues. The CDR3 sequence: CASSQGTEKKQYF. In DNA, the CDR3 is TGTGCCAGCAGTCAAGGGACAGAGAAAAAGCAGTACTTC.

The J gene is TRBJ1-4, the V gene TRBV21-1; the D call TRBD1 from the table was never checked on the DNA. TRBV21-1 corresponds to a pseudogene. CDR3 length equals 16 residues. The CDR3 DNA reads as TGTGCCACCGTCATAACTCAACAGTCAACTAATGAAAAACTGTTTTTT. The encoded protein is CATVITQQSTNEKLFF.

V gene TRBV5-1 combines with J gene TRBJ1-2; D is perhaps TRBD1 (5 bases). This CDR3 has 13 amino acids. In germline, CDR1 is SGHRS, CDR2 YFSETQ. V lost 0 bases and J 7 bases, leaving 10 bases between the germline ends. The chain's CDR3 is CASSLDRGSGYTF. The CDR3 DNA reads TGCGCCAGCAGCTTGGACCGGGGGAGTGGCTACACCTTC. The variable domain in full, completed from reference TRBV5-1 and TRBJ1-2, reads KAGVTQTPRYLIKTRGQQVTLSCSPISGHRSVSWYQQTPGQGLQFLFEYFSETQRNKGNFPGRFSGRQFSNSRSEMNVSTLELGDSALYLCASSLDRGSGYTFGSGTRLTVV.

The chain combines TRBV19 with TRBJ1-2; 8 bases fit TRBD1. The CDR3 covers 13 residues. Germline-derived CDR1 and CDR2 are LNHDA and SQIVND (reference sequence). V was clipped by 10 bases and J by 0 bases; unmatched bases: 4. The CDR3 bases are TGTGCCACCCGGACAGGGCCTAACTATGGCTACACCTTC. It encodes CATRTGPNYGYTF.

V usage is TRBV30 and J usage is TRBJ1-4; weak D call: TRBD1 (5 bases). The CDR3 totals 14 residues. From germline, CDR1 is GTSNPN and CDR2 SVGIG (reference sequence). V lost 7 bases to trimming and J lost 6 bases, with 18 bases between them. The CDR3 DNA follows: TGTGCCTTCCTTCGGAGGGACCTGGATGAAAAACTGTTTTTT. It translates to CAFLRRDLDEKLFF.

The chain employs TRBV2 and TRBJ2-1; 10 bases fit TRBD2. The germline CDR1 and CDR2 sequences are SNHLY and FYNNEI. The length of the CDR3 is 16 residues. The V gene end was trimmed by 5 bases and the J gene end by 5 bases; junction bases not matched to a gene: 9. The chain's CDR3 is CASSWAEREGDNEQFF. Here the CDR3 DNA reads TGTGCCAGCAGTTGGGCGGAGCGGGAGGGCGACAATGAGCAGTTCTTC.